This T cell receptor beta chain was identified in a study of T cell clonotyping in hematopoietic cell transplantation. Across the whole study: Cytoreduction preceded collection of pretransplant recipient samples.

Regarding the study as a whole: At the given depth, recipient repertoires were over 95% de novo clonotypes. After transplant, recipient diversity fell while pathologically expanded clonotypes grew through day 180.

About this clone: Its antigen is currently unknown.

Time point: recipient sample about 28 days before transplant, after cytoreduction. Blood collection times were about day -28 and days 30, 100, 180 posttransplant. Sequencing was performed with immunoSEQ multiplex PCR; in TCRdb, only in-frame clones are kept and a portion is missing. The repertoire holds about 7,100 clones, with 88% as singletons. Germline loops: CDR1 SEHNR, CDR2 FQNEAQ (reference sequence). The ends were cut back, 1 base at V and 4 bases at J, with 10 bases in the middle. The CDR3 consists of 14 residues. This specimen consisted of peripheral blood mononuclear cells, obtained before stem cell transplant. The sequence came from a man in his 60s with acute myeloid leukemia. Some clones in this sample may be carry-over from other donors' samples. The chain recombines TRBV7-9 with TRBJ1-2, with a tentative D call TRBD1 (6 bases). CDR3 residues: CASSLEEGVYGYTF. The DNA of the CDR3 is TGTGCCAGCAGCTTAGAGGAGGGGGTCTATGGCTACACCTTC.